The source of this T cell receptor beta chain is a study of CD8+ T cells in alopecia areata. Study-wide results and limits: Elevated clonality characterized lesional scalp relative to normal scalp, particularly in alopecia totalis/universalis.

The sorting of pooled cutaneous lymph node cells relied on CD4, CD8alpha, NKG2D, NKG2ACE and other markers. As the sequencing template, cDNA was produced by extracting RNA and reverse transcribing it. Sequenced by immunoSEQ multiplex PCR; TCRdb stores in-frame clones only, minus some. The sample shows around 290,000 clones, none of them appearing just once. This CDR3 region has 15 residues. Germline assignment: CDR1 GKSSPN and CDR2 SITVG. Trimming took 3 bases from V and 1 from J, leaving 12 bases between them. A word on this clone: As yet, its antigen is unknown. These gene names are mouse names. The read is 4 residues too short to cover the CDR3 end, so that end is filled in from the germline J gene.

Sequencing was carried out using CD4+ T cells sorted from a lymph node. The chain uses TRBV31 and TRBJ2-2, with D tentatively TRBD1 (6 bases). The sequence came from a C3H/HeJ mouse with alopecia areata. Mouse MHC haplotype: H2-k. Incomplete CDR3 DNA: TGTGCCTGGAGCCGAAGGGACAAAAACACCGGG. Residues: CAWSRRDKNTG. The full CDR3 reads CAWSRRDKNTGQLYF.